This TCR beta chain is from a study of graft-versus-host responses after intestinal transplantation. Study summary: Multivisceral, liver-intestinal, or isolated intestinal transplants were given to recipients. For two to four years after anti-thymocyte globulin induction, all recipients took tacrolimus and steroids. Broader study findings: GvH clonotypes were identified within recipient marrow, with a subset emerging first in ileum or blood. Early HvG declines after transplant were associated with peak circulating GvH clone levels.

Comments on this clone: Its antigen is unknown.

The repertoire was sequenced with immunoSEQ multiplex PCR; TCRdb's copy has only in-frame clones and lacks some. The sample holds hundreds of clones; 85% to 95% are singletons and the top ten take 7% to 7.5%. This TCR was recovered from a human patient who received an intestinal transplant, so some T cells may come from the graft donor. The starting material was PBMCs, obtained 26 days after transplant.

Here the CDR3 DNA reads TGTGCCAGCAGCCAAGATATTAGCGGGAGACGGGGCAATGAGCAGTTCTTC. Encoded protein: CASSQDISGRRGNEQFF. The chain recombines TRBV4-2 with TRBJ2-1; 9 bases are shared with TRBD2. The junction had 9 bases not matched to a gene; V was cut back by 0 bases and J by 6 bases. Germline V gives CDR1 LGHNA, CDR2 YNFKEQ. The CDR3 runs to 17 residues.